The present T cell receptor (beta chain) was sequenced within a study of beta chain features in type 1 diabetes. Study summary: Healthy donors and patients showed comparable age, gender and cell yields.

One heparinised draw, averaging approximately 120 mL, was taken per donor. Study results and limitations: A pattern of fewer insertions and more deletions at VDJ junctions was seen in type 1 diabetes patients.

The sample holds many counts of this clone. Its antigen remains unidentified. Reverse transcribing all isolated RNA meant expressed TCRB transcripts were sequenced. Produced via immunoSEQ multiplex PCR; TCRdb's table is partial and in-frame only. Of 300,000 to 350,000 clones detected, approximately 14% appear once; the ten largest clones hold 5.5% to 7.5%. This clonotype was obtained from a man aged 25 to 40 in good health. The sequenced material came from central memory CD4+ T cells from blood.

CDR3 sequence: CASSSPPGVLTF. The CDR3 DNA reads as TGTGCCAGCAGTTCCCCGCCGGGAGTCCTGACTTTC. This sequence joins TRBV27 and TRBJ2-6, with TRBD2 as a possible D gene (5 bases). V was pared by 4 bases and J by 13 bases, with 11 bases between. Germline-derived CDR1 and CDR2 are MNHEY and SMNVEV (reference sequence). The CDR3 contains 12 residues.